These 26 T cell receptor beta chains share one sample of origin, sequenced in a study of cytomegalovirus exposure and HLA in healthy donors. The PCR employed 60 Vbeta primers together with 13 Jbeta primers. Profiling relied on immunoSEQ multiplex PCR, and the TCRdb table lists in-frame clones only, not all of them. The data hold approximately 82,000 clones, with 10% observed a single time. Specimen: PBMCs. The receptor set was obtained from a man aged 60-69 years in good health and CMV-seropositive.

V is TRBV4-1 and J is TRBJ1-6; the D is unclear. With 1 base removed from V and 0 bases from J, the gap between germline ends came to 10 bases. The CDR3 is made up of 17 amino acids. Germline-derived CDR1 and CDR2 are MGHRA and YSYEKL. CDR3 sequence reads: CASSQVEVSSYNSPLHF. The CDR3 DNA is TGCGCCAGCAGCCAAGTCGAGGTCAGCTCCTATAATTCACCCCTCCACTTT.

This clone has more than one count but fewer than ten. The chain employs TRBV9 and TRBJ2-1; D is possibly TRBD2 (5 bases). V dropped 3 bases and J dropped 2 bases, with 12 bases sitting between them. CDR1 SGDLS and CDR2 YYNGEE come from the germline V gene. This CDR3 has 15 amino acids. CDR3 coding DNA: TGTGCCAGCAGCGAGAGCGGATTACCCTACAATGAGCAGTTCTTC. Translated, it gives CASSESGLPYNEQFF. The full variable domain, in which reference TRBV9 and TRBJ2-1 provide the parts outside the CDR3, is DSGVTQTPKHLITATGQRVTLRCSPRSGDLSVYWYQQSLDQGLQFLIQYYNGEERAKGNILERFSAQQFPDLHSELNLSSLELGDSALYFCASSESGLPYNEQFFGPGTRLTVL.

This clone was found a few times. The rearrangement uses TRBV9 and TRBJ1-4; TRBD1 matches at 7 bases. Germline trimming cut 4 bases from V and 0 bases from J; bases unmatched to any gene: 9. The CDR3 runs 17 residues. Germline lookup yields CDR1 SGDLS and CDR2 YYNGEE. The DNA for the CDR3 is TGTGCCAGCAGCACACGAGAGGGGGCGGCAACTAATGAAAAACTGTTTTTT. It is translated as CASSTREGAATNEKLFF.

In its sample, this clone was seen a few times. The chain combines TRBV18 with TRBJ2-7, with 15 positions matching TRBD2. V shed 3 bases, J shed 4 bases, and the junction held 4 bases outside the gene matches. CDR3 length: 16 residues. Germline values: CDR1 KGHSH, CDR2 LQKENI. The CDR3 DNA reads TGTGCCAGCTCACCCCGGACTAGCGGGAGGGAGTACGAGCAGTACTTC. As protein: CASSPRTSGREYEQYF.

This clone was seen a handful of times. The junction does not match germline at one end; this may be a read error. Other nucleotide sequences in the sample specify the same CDR3. The rearrangement uses TRBV9 and TRBJ1-4, with 7 bases that match TRBD1. CDR1 and CDR2 from the germline V gene are SGDLS and YYNGEE. This CDR3 comprises 14 residues. The DNA of the CDR3 is TGCGCCAGCAGCTCGGACAGGCTTAATGAAAAACTGTTTTTT. This encodes CASSSDRLNEKLFF.

The chain employs TRBV30 and TRBJ2-7, with 7 bases aligning to TRBD1. The CDR3 has 12 amino acids. Germline values: CDR1 GTSNPN, CDR2 SVGIG (reference sequence). V gave up 4 bases and J gave up 5 bases; unmatched junction bases: 5. CDR3 sequence (DNA): TGTGCCTGGAACCGAGGGGGCAACGAGCAGTACTTC. This translates into CAWNRGGNEQYF. The full variable domain, its missing parts supplied by reference TRBV30 and TRBJ2-7, is SQTIHQWPATLVQPVGSPLSLECTVEGTSNPNLYWYRQAAGRGLQLLFYSVGIGQISSEVPQNLSASRPQDRQFILSSKKLLLSDSGFYLCAWNRGGNEQYFGPGTRLTVT.

This rearrangement joins TRBV6-1 to TRBJ2-7, with 7 bases fitting TRBD1. Germline CDR1 reads MNHNS; CDR2 reads SASEGT. Trimming at V came to 6 bases and at J to 2 bases, leaving 7 bases not matched to a gene. The CDR3 sequence is 14 residues long. CDR3 amino acids: CASRPGQITYEQYV. The DNA of the CDR3 is TGTGCCAGCAGGCCGGGACAGATAACCTACGAGCAGTACGTC.

In this sample, this clone turned up a few times. The same CDR3 arises from other DNA sequences in this sample as well. V is TRBV11-3 and J is TRBJ1-1, with D possibly TRBD1 on 6 matching bases. The germline V and J ends were trimmed by 5 bases and 5 bases, with 12 bases remaining between them. CDR1 and CDR2 from the germline V gene are SGHNT and YENEEA. This CDR3 contains 13 residues. CDR3 sequence (DNA): TGTGCCAGCAGCCTCAGGGGAGGGACTGAAGCTTTCTTT. Protein product: CASSLRGGTEAFF.

The sample holds a few counts of this clone. The chain links TRBV6-6 to TRBJ2-5; D might be TRBD2 (6 bases). This CDR3 has 15 residues. V dropped 2 bases and J dropped 1 base, with 11 bases sitting between them. Germline CDR1 is MNHNY and CDR2 is SVGAGI (reference sequence). Written as DNA, the CDR3 is TGTGCCAGCAGTTACACGGGACTGATCCAAGAGACCCAGTACTTC. Encoded protein: CASSYTGLIQETQYF.

This rearrangement joins TRBV18 to TRBJ1-4, with 7 nucleotides matching TRBD1. V shed 4 bases and J 5 bases; nucleotides not matched to a gene: 1. Germline assignment: CDR1 KGHSH and CDR2 LQKENI. There are 13 residues in the CDR3. The CDR3 protein is CASSQDRNEKLFF. In DNA, the CDR3 is TGTGCCAGCTCACAGGACAGGAATGAAAAACTGTTTTTT.

This clone appeared a few times. A read error may account for a junction end that differs from germline. The V gene is TRBV15, the J gene TRBJ2-3; tentatively, D is TRBD2 (7 bases). The CDR3 length is 13 residues. Germline V gene sequence: CDR1 LNHNV, CDR2 YYDKDF (reference sequence). The CDR3 sequence is CATGGGVTGTQYF. CDR3 bases: TGTGCCACCGGAGGGGGGGTCACAGGTACGCAGTATTTT. Combining the CDR3 with reference TRBV15 and TRBJ2-3 gives the whole variable domain DAMVIQNPRYQVTQFGKPVTLSCSQTLNHNVMYWYQQKSSQAPKLLFHYYDKDFNNEADTPDNFQSRRPNTSFCFLDIRSPGLGDTAMYLCATGGGVTGTQYFGPGTRLTVL.

CDR3 sequence (DNA): TGTGCCAGCAGCTTTACGGGGGGGCCGGAGACCCAGTACTTC. This sequence encodes CASSFTGGPETQYF. The chain employs TRBV7-2 and TRBJ2-5, with TRBD2 matching over 8 bases. CDR3 length: 14 residues. V lost 3 bases, J lost 5 bases, and 5 bases stayed unmatched. Germline loops: CDR1 SGHTA, CDR2 FQGNSA.

The chain recombines TRBV27 with TRBJ1-2, with D possibly TRBD1 on 6 matching bases. Deletions cut 5 bases from V and 8 bases from J, with 21 bases between. There are 15 residues in the CDR3. Germline V gene data show CDR1 as MNHEY and CDR2 as SMNVEV (reference sequence). The CDR3 region has the DNA TGTGCCAGCAGTGAGGGAGGGGGGGGCCAACGGGGCTACACCTTC. It is translated as CASSEGGGGQRGYTF.

The chain employs TRBV4-1 and TRBJ2-5; 11 nucleotides align to TRBD2. CDR3 size: 17 residues. CDR1 MGHRA and CDR2 YSYEKL come from the germline V gene. V was pared by 0 bases and J by 5 bases, with 8 bases of the junction left unmatched. The CDR3 coding sequence is TGCGCCAGCAGCCAAGATGGTAGCGGGGGGGCCCGGGAGACCCAGTACTTC. Translated: CASSQDGSGGARETQYF.

This clone was detected a few times. V gene TRBV2 combines with J gene TRBJ1-4; D is unclear. V gave up 6 bases and J gave up 0 bases, with 11 bases separating them. The length of the CDR3 is 15 residues. In germline, CDR1 is SNHLY, CDR2 FYNNEI. CDR3 sequence reads: CASSVSSATNEKLFF. Here the CDR3 DNA reads TGTGCCAGCAGCGTTTCCTCTGCAACTAATGAAAAACTGTTTTTT.

There are a few counts of this clone. The chain couples TRBV27 to TRBJ1-1; TRBD1 agrees at 9 bases. After removal of 4 bases from V and 0 bases from J, the junction contained 18 bases not matched to a gene. The CDR3 is 20 residues long. CDR1 is MNHEY and CDR2 is SMNVEV in the germline V gene (reference sequence). In DNA, the CDR3 is TGTGCCAGCAGTTACCCCCTGCGGGACAGGGATTCGCGAATGAACACTGAAGCTTTCTTT. Translation: CASSYPLRDRDSRMNTEAFF.

This rearrangement joins TRBV30 to TRBJ1-1, with D perhaps TRBD1 (5 bases). The CDR3 is made up of 11 amino acids. The germline V gene encodes CDR1 GTSNPN and CDR2 SVGIG (reference sequence). The ends were cut back, 4 bases at V and 10 bases at J, with 13 bases in the middle. In nucleotides, the CDR3 is TGTGCCTGGACTTTGGGGCTTCGAGCTTTCTTT. It codes for CAWTLGLRAFF.

This clone showed up just a few times. CDR3 loop: CASSFGRDTRDRGSYTGELFF. CDR3 coding DNA: TGTGCCAGCAGCTTTGGTAGGGATACCCGGGACAGGGGTTCGTACACCGGGGAGCTGTTTTTT. This rearrangement joins TRBV12-1 to TRBJ2-2; TRBD1 is the table's D call, not checked against the DNA. TRBV12-1 is noted as a pseudogene. This CDR3 has 21 residues.

This clone turned up a few times. This chain uses TRBV5-4 with TRBJ1-2; the match to TRBD1 covers 7 bases. The trim removed 4 bases at V and 3 bases at J, leaving 15 bases unmatched. Germline V gene data show CDR1 as SGHNT and CDR2 as YYREEE (reference sequence). The CDR3 runs 17 residues. CDR3 sequence (DNA): TGTGCCAGCAGCCAAACTCCCGATCTCGGGACAGACTATGGCTACACCTTC. Protein sequence: CASSQTPDLGTDYGYTF.

This chain links TRBV4-1 with TRBJ2-1, with 7 bases lining up with TRBD2. With 6 bases clipped from V and 3 bases from J, the junction kept 8 bases outside the gene matches. Germline CDR1 and CDR2: MGHRA and YSYEKL. There are 15 residues in the CDR3. CDR3 protein: CASSSTGGDYNEQFF. The CDR3 DNA reads as TGCGCCAGCAGTTCTACTGGGGGGGACTACAATGAGCAGTTCTTC.

The chain employs TRBV7-2 and TRBJ1-2, with 7 bases identical to TRBD1. V was pared by 4 bases and J by 7 bases, with 3 bases of the junction left unmatched. Germline-derived CDR1 and CDR2 are SGHTA and FQGNSA. The CDR3 runs 12 residues. CDR3 in amino acids: CASSSDRFGYTF. The CDR3 DNA sequence: TGTGCCAGCAGCTCGGACAGGTTTGGCTACACCTTC.

This clone has only a few counts. The gene calls are TRBV6-6 and TRBJ2-3; D is perhaps TRBD1 (6 bases). The V end lost 6 bases, the J end lost 9 bases, and 19 bases lay between the germline ends. The CDR3 runs to 14 residues. Germline lookup yields CDR1 MNHNY and CDR2 SVGAGI (reference sequence). The CDR3 DNA reads TGTGCCAGCAGCTCCGATGGGGGCCGAGGGACGCAGTATTTT. It encodes CASSSDGGRGTQYF.

There are a few counts of this clone. The V call is TRBV7-2, the J call TRBJ2-3; TRBD2 is a possible D gene (6 bases). Trimming removed 2 bases at V and 0 bases at J, with 9 bases between. The CDR3 runs 15 residues. The germline gives CDR1 SGHTA, CDR2 FQGNSA. This CDR3 is CASSLSGLSTDTQYF. The CDR3 DNA is TGTGCCAGCAGCTTATCGGGACTTAGCACAGATACGCAGTATTTT.

This clone was found a few times. V is TRBV5-1 and J is TRBJ2-2, with 9 bases that match TRBD2. V dropped 4 bases and J dropped 7; count of bases not matched to a gene: 20. Per the germline V gene, CDR1 is SGHRS and CDR2 is YFSETQ. This CDR3 has 19 amino acids. The CDR3 nucleotides are TGCGCCAGCAGCCCCTCATGGGGGACTAGCCCCGCCGGAGGCGGGGAGCTGTTTTTT. Protein: CASSPSWGTSPAGGGELFF.

This clone has more than one count but fewer than ten. The chain links TRBV5-1 to TRBJ2-3; TRBD2 matches at 9 bases. The CDR3 consists of 14 residues. Germline trimming cut 5 bases from V and 7 bases from J; bases unmatched to any gene: 8. Per the germline V gene, CDR1 is SGHRS and CDR2 is YFSETQ. As DNA, the CDR3 is TGCGCCAGCAGTTCGGCTAGCGGGGACCATACGCAGTATTTT. It is translated as CASSSASGDHTQYF.

This clone showed up just a few times. The junction differs from germline at one of its ends, possibly a read error. The V call is TRBV28, the J call TRBJ2-3; tentative D call: TRBD1 (5 bases). This CDR3 spans 12 amino acids. Germline CDR1 is MDHEN and CDR2 is SYDVKM. As DNA, the CDR3 is TGTGCAAGCAGTTTAGGGGCAGATATGCAGTATTTT. It yields the protein CASSLGADMQYF.